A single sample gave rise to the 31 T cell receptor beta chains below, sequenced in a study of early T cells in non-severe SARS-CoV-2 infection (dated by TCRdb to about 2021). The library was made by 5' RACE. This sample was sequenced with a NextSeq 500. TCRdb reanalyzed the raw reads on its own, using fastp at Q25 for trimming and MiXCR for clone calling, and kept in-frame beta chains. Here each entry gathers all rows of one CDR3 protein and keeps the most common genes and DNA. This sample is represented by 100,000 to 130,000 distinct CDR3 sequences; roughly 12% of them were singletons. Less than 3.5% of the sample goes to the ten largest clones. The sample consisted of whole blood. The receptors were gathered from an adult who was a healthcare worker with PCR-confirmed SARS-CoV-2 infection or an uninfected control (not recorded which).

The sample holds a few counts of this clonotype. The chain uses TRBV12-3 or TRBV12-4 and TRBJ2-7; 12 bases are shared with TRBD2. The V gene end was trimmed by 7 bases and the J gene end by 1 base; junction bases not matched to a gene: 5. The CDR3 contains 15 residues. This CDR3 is CASKLAGGPSYEQYF. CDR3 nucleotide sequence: TGTGCCAGCAAACTAGCGGGAGGACCGTCCTACGAGCAGTACTTC.

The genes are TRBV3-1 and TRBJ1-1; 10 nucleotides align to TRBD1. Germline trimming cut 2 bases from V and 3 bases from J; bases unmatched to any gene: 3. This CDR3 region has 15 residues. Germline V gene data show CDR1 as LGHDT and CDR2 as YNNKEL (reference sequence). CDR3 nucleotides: TGTGCCAGCAGCCAACGACAGGGGGCGGACACTGAAGCTTTCTTT. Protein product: CASSQRQGADTEAFF.

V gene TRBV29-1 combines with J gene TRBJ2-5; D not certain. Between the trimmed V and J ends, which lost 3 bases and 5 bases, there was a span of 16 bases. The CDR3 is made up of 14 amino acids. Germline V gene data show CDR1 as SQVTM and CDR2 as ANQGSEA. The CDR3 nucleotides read TGCAGCGTTGATAGAACACCTTCCAGGGAGACCCAGTACTTC. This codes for CSVDRTPSRETQYF.

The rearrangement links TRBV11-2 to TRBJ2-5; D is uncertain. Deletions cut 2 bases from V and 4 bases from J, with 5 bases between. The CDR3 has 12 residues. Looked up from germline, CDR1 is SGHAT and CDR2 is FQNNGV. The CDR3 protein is CASSLLAETQYF. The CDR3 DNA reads TGTGCCAGCAGCTTATTAGCAGAGACCCAGTACTTC. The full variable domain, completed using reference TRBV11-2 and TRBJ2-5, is EAGVAQSPRYKIIEKRQSVAFWCNPISGHATLYWYQQILGQGPKLLIQFQNNGVVDDSQLPKDRFSAERLKGVDSTLKIQPAKLEDSAVYLCASSLLAETQYFGPGTRLLVL.

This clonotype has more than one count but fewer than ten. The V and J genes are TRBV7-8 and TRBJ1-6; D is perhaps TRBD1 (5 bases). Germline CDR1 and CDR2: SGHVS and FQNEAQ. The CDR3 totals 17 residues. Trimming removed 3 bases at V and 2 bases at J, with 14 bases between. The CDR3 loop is CASSFSGGRPYNSPLHF. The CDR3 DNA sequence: TGTGCCAGCAGCTTTAGCGGGGGTCGACCCTATAATTCACCCCTCCACTTT. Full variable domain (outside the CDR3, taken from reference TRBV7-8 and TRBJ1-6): GAGVSQSPRYKVAKRGQDVALRCDPISGHVSLFWYQQALGQGPEFLTYFQNEAQLDKSGLPSDRFFAERPEGSVSTLKIQRTQQEDSAVYLCASSFSGGRPYNSPLHFGNGTRLTVT.

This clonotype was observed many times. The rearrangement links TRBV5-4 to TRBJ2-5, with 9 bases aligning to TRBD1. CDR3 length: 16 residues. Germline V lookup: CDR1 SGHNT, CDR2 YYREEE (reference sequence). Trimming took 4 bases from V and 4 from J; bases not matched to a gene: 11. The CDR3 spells CASSPPLGQGRETQYF. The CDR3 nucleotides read TGTGCCAGCAGCCCCCCATTGGGACAGGGAAGAGAGACCCAGTACTTC.

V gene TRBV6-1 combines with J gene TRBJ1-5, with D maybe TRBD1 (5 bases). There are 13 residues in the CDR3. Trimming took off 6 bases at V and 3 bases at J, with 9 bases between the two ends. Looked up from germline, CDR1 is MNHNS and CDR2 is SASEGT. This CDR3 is CASRDISNQPQHF. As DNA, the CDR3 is TGTGCCAGCAGGGACATCTCCAATCAGCCCCAGCATTTT.

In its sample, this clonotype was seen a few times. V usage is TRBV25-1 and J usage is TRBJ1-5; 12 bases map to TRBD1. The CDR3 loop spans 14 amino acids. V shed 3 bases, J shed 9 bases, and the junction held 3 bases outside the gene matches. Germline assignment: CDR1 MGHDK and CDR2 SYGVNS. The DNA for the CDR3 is TGTGCCAGCAGTGAGGGACAGGGGGCCACGCCCCAGCATTTT. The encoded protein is CASSEGQGATPQHF.

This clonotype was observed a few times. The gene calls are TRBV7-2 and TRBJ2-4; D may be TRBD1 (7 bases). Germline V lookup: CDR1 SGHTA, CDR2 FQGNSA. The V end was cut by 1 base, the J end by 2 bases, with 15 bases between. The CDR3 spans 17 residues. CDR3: CASSLETGRRSKNIQYF. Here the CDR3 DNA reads TGTGCCAGCAGCTTAGAGACAGGGAGGAGATCCAAAAACATTCAGTACTTC.

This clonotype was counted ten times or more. This chain's CDR3 is CASSLVSTGELFF. CDR3 DNA sequence: TGTGCCAGCAGCTTAGTTTCAACCGGGGAGCTGTTTTTT. The rearrangement uses TRBV11-2 and TRBJ2-2, with unresolved D. The V gene lost 1 base and the J gene lost 5 bases, with 5 bases spanning the gap. CDR3 size: 13 residues. Germline lookup yields CDR1 SGHAT and CDR2 FQNNGV.

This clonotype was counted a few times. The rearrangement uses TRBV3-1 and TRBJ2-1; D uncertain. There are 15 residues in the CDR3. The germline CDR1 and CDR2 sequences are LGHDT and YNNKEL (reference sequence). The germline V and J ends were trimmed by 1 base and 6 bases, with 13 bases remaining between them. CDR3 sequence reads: CASSQVGLSSNEQFF. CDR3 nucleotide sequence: TGTGCCAGCAGCCAAGTGGGCCTCTCGTCCAATGAGCAGTTCTTC.

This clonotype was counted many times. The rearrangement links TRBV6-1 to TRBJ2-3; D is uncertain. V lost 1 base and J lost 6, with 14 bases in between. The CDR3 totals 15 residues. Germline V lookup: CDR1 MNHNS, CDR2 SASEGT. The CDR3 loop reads CASSEGGHAWDTQYF. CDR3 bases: TGTGCCAGCAGTGAAGGGGGTCACGCGTGGGATACGCAGTATTTT.

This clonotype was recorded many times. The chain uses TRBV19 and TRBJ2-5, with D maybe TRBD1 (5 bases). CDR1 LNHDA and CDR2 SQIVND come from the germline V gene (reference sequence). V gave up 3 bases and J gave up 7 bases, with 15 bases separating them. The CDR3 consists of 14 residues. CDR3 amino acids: CASSMEQATGTQYF. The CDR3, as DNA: TGTGCCAGTAGTATGGAACAGGCCACCGGGACCCAGTACTTC.

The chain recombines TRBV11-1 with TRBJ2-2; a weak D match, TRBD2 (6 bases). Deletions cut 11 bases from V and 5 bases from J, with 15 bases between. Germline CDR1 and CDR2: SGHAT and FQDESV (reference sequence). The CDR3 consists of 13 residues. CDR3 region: CAQRDGRTGELFF. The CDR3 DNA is TGTGCCCAGAGGGATGGGAGGACCGGGGAGCTGTTTTTT.

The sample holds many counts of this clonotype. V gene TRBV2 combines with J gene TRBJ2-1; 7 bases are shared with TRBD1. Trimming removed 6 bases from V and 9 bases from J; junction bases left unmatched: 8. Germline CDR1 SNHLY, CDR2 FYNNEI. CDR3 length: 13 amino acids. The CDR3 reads CASRGVGGSEQFF. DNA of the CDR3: TGTGCCAGCAGAGGGGTAGGGGGCAGTGAGCAGTTCTTC.

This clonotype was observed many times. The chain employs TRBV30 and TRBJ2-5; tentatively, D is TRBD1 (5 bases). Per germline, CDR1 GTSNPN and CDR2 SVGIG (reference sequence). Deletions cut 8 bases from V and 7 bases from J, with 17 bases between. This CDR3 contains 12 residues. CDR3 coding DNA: TGTGCCGGGCTCCGGAAGCAGGGGACCCAGTACTTC. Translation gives CAGLRKQGTQYF.

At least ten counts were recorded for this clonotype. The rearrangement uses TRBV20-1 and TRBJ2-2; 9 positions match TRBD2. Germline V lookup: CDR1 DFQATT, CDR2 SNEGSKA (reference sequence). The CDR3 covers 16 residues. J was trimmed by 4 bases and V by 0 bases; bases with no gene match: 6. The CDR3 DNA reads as TGCAGTGCTAGAGAGAGGTTAGCGGGAGCCACCGGGGAGCTGTTTTTT. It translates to CSARERLAGATGELFF.

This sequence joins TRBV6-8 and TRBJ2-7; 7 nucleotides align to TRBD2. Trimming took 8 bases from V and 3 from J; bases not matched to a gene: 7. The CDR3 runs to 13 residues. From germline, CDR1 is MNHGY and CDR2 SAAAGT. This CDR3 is CASGGGDRYEQYF. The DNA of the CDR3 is TGTGCCAGCGGCGGGGGTGACCGCTACGAGCAGTACTTC.

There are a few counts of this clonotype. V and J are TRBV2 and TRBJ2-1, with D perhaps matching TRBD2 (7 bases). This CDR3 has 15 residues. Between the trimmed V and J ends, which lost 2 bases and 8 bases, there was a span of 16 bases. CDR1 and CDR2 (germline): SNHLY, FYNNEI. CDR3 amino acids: CASSERGGPTDEQFF. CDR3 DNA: TGTGCCAGCAGTGAAAGGGGGGGGCCTACCGATGAGCAGTTCTTC.

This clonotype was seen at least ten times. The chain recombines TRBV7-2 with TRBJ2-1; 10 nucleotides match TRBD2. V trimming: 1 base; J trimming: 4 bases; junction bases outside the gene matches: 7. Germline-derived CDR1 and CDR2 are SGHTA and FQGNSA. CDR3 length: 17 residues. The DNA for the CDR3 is TGTGCCAGCAGCTTAGTAGGGCTAGCGGGAGCATACAATGAGCAGTTCTTC. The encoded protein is CASSLVGLAGAYNEQFF.

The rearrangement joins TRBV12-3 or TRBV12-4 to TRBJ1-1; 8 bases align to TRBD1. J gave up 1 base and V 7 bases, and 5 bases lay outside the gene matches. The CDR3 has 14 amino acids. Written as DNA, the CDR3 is TGTGCCAGCACCTTTGACAGGGGGAACACTGAAGCTTTCTTT. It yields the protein CASTFDRGNTEAFF.

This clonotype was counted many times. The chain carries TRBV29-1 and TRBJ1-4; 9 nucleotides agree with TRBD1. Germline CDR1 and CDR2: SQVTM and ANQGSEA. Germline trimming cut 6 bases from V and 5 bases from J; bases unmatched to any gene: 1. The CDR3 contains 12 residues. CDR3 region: CSVGTGNEKLFF. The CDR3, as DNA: TGCAGCGTGGGGACAGGGAATGAAAAACTGTTTTTT.

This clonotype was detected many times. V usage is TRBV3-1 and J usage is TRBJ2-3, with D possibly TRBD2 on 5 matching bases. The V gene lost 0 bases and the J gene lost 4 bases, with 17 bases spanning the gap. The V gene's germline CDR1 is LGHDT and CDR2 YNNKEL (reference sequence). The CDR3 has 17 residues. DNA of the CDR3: TGTGCCAGCAGCCAAGAAAGGCGGGCTATTATTCCAGATACGCAGTATTTT. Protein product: CASSQERRAIIPDTQYF.

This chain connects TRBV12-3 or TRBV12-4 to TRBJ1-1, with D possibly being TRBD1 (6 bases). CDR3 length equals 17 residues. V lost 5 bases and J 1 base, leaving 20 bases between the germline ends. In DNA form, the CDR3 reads TGTGCCAGCAGTCCGCCCGGGGGCTTCGACGGGAACACTGAAGCTTTCTTT. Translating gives CASSPPGGFDGNTEAFF.

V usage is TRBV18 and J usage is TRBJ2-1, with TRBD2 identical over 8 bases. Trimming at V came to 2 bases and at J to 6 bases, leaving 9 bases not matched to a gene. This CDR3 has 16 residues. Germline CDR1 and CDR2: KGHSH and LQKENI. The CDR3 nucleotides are TGTGCCAGCTCACCATCGACTAGCGCTGAGGCCAATGAGCAGTTCTTC. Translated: CASSPSTSAEANEQFF.

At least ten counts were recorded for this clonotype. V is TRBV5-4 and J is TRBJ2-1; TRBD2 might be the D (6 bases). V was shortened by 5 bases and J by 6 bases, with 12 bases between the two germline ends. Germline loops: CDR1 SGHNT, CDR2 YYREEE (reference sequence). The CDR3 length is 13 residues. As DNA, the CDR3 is TGTGCCAGCAGTCCGGGACTTTTCAATGAGCAGTTCTTC. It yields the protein CASSPGLFNEQFF.

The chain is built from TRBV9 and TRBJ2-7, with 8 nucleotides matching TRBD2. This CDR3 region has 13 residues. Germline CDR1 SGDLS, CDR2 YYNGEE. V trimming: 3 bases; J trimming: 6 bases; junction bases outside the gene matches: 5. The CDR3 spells CASSAGTSREQYF. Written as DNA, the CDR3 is TGTGCCAGCAGCGCGGGGACTAGTCGCGAGCAGTACTTC.

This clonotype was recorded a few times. The CDR3 protein is CASSSIWTGLETQYF. In nucleotides, the CDR3 is TGTGCCAGCAGCTCGATATGGACAGGGCTCGAGACCCAGTACTTC. This chain connects TRBV7-9 to TRBJ2-5; 8 bases fit TRBD1. With V trimmed by 4 bases and J by 5 bases, 9 bases remained unmatched. The CDR3 contains 15 residues. The V gene's germline CDR1 is SEHNR and CDR2 FQNEAQ (reference sequence).

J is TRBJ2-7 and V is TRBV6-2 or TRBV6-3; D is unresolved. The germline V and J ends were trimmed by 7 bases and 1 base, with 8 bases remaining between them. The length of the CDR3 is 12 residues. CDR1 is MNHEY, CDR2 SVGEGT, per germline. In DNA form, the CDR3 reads TGTGCCAGCACCATGGGGTCCTACGAGCAGTACTTC. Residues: CASTMGSYEQYF.

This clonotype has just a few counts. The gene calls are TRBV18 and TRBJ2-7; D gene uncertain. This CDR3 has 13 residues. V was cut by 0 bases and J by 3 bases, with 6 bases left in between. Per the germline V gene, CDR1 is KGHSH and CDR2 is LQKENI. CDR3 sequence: CASSPPGSYEQYF. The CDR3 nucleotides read TGTGCCAGCTCACCACCGGGAAGCTACGAGCAGTACTTC. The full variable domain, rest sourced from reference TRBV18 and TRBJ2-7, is NAGVMQNPRHLVRRRGQEARLRCSPMKGHSHVYWYRQLPEEGLKFMVYLQKENIIDESGMPKERFSAEFPKEGPSILRIQQVVRGDSAAYFCASSPPGSYEQYFGPGTRLTVT.

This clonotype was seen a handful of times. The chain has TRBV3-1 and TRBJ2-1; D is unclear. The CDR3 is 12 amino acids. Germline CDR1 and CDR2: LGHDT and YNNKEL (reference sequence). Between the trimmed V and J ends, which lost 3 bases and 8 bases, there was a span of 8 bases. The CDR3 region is CASSQRLHEQFF. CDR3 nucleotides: TGTGCCAGCAGCCAGAGATTACATGAGCAGTTCTTC.